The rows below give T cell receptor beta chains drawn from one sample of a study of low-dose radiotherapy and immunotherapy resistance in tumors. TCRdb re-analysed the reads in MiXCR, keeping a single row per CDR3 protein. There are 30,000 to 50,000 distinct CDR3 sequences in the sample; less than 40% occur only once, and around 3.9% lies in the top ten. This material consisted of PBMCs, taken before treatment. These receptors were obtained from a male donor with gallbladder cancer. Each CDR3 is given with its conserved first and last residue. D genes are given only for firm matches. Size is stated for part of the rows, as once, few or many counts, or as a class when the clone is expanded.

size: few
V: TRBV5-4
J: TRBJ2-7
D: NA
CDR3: CASSLFRDYEQYF
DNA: TGTGCCAGCAGCTTGTTCAGGGACTACGAGCAGTACTTC

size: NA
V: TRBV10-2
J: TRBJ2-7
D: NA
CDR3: CASSPARSYEQYF
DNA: TGCGCCAGCAGTCCCGCGCGCTCCTACGAGCAGTACTTC

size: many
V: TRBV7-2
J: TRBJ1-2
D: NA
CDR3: CASRGDDYGYTF
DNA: TGTGCCAGCCGGGGGGATGACTATGGCTACACCTTC

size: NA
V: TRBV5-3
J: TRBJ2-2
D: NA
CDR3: CASSLGEATGELFFF
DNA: NA

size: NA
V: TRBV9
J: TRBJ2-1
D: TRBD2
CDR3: CASSGTGPGTSSYNEQFF
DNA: TGTGCCAGCAGCGGAACAGGGCCCGGGACTAGCAGTTACAATGAGCAGTTCTTC

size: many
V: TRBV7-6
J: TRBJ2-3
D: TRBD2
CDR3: CASSLAGLGGTDTQYF
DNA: TGTGCCAGCAGCTTGGCGGGACTAGGTGGAACAGATACGCAGTATTTT

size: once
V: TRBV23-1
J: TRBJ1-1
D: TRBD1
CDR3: CASSQCGVSWDRGHSNTEAFF
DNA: TGCGCCAGCAGTCAATGCGGGGTTTCGTGGGACAGGGGGCACTCGAACACTGAAGCTTTCTTT

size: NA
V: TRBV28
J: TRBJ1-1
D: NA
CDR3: CASSWYGRNTEAFF
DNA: TGTGCCAGCAGTTGGTACGGGAGGAACACTGAAGCTTTCTTT

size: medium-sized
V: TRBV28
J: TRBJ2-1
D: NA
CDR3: CASSLSGDNEQFF
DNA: TGTGCCAGCAGTTTGTCCGGGGACAATGAGCAGTTCTTC

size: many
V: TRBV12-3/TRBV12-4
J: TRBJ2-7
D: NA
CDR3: CASSFYSDYEQYF
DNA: TGTGCCAGCAGTTTCTACTCTGACTACGAGCAGTACTTC

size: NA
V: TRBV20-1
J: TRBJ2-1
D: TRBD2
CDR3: CSASPSGGAGYNEQFF
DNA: TGCAGTGCTAGCCCGAGCGGGGGGGCTGGCTACAATGAGCAGTTCTTC

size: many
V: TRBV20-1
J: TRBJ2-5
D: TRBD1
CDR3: CSAPGTGGSKAQYF
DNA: TGCAGTGCTCCCGGGACAGGGGGTTCAAAGGCCCAGTACTTC

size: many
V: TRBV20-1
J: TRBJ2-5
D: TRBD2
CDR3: CSARNPKGLAGGTQYF
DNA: TGCAGTGCTAGAAACCCCAAGGGACTAGCGGGAGGGACCCAGTACTTC

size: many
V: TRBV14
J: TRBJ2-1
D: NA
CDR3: CASSQGRGGLQSNEQFF
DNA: TGTGCCAGCAGCCAGGGGCGGGGAGGCCTTCAAAGCAATGAGCAGTTCTTC

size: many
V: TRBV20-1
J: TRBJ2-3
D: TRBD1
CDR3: CSAKPGQGARDTQYF
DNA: TGCAGTGCTAAACCGGGACAGGGGGCAAGGGATACGCAGTATTTT

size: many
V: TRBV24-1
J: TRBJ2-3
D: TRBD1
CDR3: CATSDSTRQGVDTQYF
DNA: TGTGCCACCAGTGATTCTACCAGACAGGGGGTGGATACGCAGTATTTT

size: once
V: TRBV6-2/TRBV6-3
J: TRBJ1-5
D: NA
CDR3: CASRGTRFWDQPQHF
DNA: TGTGCCAGCAGGGGGACAAGGTTTTGGGATCAGCCCCAGCATTTT

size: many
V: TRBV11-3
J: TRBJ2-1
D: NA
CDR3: CASTPSNEAYNEQFF
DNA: TGTGCCAGCACCCCAAGTAATGAAGCCTACAATGAGCAGTTCTTC

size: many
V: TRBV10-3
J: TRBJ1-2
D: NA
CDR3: CAISEGDAFYGYTF
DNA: TGTGCCATCAGTGAGGGGGACGCCTTCTATGGCTACACCTTC

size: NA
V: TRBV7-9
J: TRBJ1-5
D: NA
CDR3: CASSLEGGSQPQHF
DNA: TGTGCCAGCAGCTTAGAGGGAGGGAGTCAGCCCCAGCATTTT

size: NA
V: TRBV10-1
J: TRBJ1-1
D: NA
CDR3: CASSAGTNTEAFF
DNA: TGCGCCAGCAGTGCCGGAACCAACACTGAAGCTTTCTTT

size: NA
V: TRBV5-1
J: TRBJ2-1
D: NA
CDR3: CASRQTPENEQFF
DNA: TGCGCCAGCAGGCAGACCCCGGAAAATGAGCAGTTCTTC

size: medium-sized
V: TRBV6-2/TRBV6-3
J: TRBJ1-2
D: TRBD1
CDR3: CASNFRGPKGYTF
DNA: TGTGCCAGCAACTTCAGGGGGCCGAAGGGCTACACCTTC

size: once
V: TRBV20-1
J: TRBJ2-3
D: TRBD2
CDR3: CSAPRTSGRTDTQYF
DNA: TGCAGTGCCCCCAGGACTAGCGGGAGGACAGATACGCAGTATTTT

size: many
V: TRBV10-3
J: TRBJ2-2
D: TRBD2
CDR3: CAISPGTSGRNTGELFF
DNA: TGTGCCATCAGTCCCGGGACTAGCGGAAGGAACACCGGGGAGCTGTTTTTT

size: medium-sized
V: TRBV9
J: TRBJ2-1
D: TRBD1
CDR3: CASSTGTDRWDEQFF
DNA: TGTGCCAGCAGCACTGGGACAGATAGATGGGATGAGCAGTTCTTC

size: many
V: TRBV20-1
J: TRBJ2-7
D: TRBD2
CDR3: CSAPSGTTINYEQYF
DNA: TGCAGTGCTCCATCCGGGACTACCATAAACTACGAGCAGTACTTC

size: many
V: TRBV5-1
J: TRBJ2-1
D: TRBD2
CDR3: CASSLIAGGPYNEQFF
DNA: TGCGCCAGCAGCTTAATAGCGGGGGGCCCGTACAATGAGCAGTTCTTC

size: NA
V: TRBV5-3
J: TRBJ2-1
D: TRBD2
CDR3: CASSWTSGVPNEQFF
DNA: TGTGCCAGCAGCTGGACTAGCGGGGTACCCAATGAGCAGTTCTTC

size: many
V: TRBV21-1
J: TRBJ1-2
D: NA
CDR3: CASSKIGDTPYGYTF
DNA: TGTGCCAGCAGCAAAATTGGGGACACTCCGTATGGCTACACCTTC

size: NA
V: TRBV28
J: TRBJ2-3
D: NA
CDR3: CASSSRPAPVSQYF
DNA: TGTGCCAGCAGTAGCCGGCCGGCCCCCGTTTCGCAGTATTTT

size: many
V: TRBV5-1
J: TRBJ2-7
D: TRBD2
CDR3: CASSLATSGGNEQYF
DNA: TGCGCCAGCAGCTTGGCAACTAGCGGGGGGAACGAGCAGTACTTC

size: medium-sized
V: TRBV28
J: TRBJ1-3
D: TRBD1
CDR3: CASSFEDRGPGNTIYF
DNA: TGTGCCAGCAGTTTCGAGGACAGGGGGCCTGGAAACACCATATATTTT

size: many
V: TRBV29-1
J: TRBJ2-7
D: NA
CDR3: CSVGGVPYEQYF
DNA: TGCAGCGTTGGAGGAGTGCCCTACGAGCAGTACTTC

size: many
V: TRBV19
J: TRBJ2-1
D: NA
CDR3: CASSIVDSSYNEQFF
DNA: TGTGCCAGTAGTATAGTCGACAGCTCCTACAATGAGCAGTTCTTC

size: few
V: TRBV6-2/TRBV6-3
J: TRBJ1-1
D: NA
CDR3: CASSALQGETEAFF
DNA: TGTGCCAGCAGTGCCCTACAGGGAGAGACTGAAGCTTTCTTT

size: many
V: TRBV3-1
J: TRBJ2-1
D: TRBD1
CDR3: CASSQAQGSNEQFF
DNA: TGTGCCAGCAGCCAAGCACAGGGGAGCAATGAGCAGTTCTTC

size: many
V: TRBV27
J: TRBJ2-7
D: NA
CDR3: CASSYAGVPGGGEQYF
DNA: TGTGCCAGCAGTTACGCCGGGGTCCCTGGGGGCGGCGAGCAGTACTTC

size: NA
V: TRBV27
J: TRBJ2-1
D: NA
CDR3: CASSLRADNEQFF
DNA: TGTGCCAGCAGTTTAAGAGCGGACAATGAGCAGTTCTTC

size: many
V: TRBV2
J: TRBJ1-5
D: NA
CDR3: CASSSMDRPPQHF
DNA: TGTGCCAGCAGCAGTATGGACCGTCCGCCCCAGCATTTT